Listed below are T cell receptor beta chains from one sample, sequenced in a study of T-cell reconstitution after alpha-beta-depleted transplantation in children. Via MiXCR, TCRdb re-called the PCR reads, giving one row per CDR3 protein. The sample lists 800,000 to 1,000,000 distinct CDR3 sequences, around 30% occurring once. Here the sequenced sample was PBMCs, mostly from graft donor cells, taken 360 days after TCRalphabeta/CD19-depleted stem cell transplant. The receptors here all came from a boy under two years old who had a stem cell transplant for SCID, so the T cells may come from the graft donor. Both conserved end residues are part of each CDR3. The order of the fields is J gene, D gene, V gene, clone size, CDR3 protein, CDR3 DNA. The D gene is left open where the match is weak. A row's size may be missing; if present it is once, few, many or a size class.

>TRBJ2-7|NA|TRBV5-4|NA
CASSRDGTGSYEQYF
TGTGCCAGCAGCCGGGACGGGACTGGCTCATACGAGCAGTACTTC
>TRBJ1-6|TRBD1|TRBV25-1|NA
CASSESGTGRRSPLHF
TGTGCCAGCAGTGAATCAGGGACAGGGCGGCGTTCACCCCTCCACTTT
>TRBJ2-1|NA|TRBV6-1|NA
CASSERGAVSYNEQFF
TGTGCCAGCAGTGAACGGGGGGCGGTGTCCTACAATGAGCAGTTCTTC
>TRBJ2-3|NA|TRBV5-6|NA
CASSFLRDAPTDTQYF
TGTGCCAGCAGCTTTTTACGGGACGCACCCACAGATACGCAGTATTTT
>TRBJ1-1|NA|TRBV5-1|few
CASSGISLNTEAFF
TGCGCCAGCAGCGGAATTTCTTTGAACACTGAAGCTTTCTTT
>TRBJ2-1|NA|TRBV5-5|NA
CASSLTGYSYNEQFF
TGTGCCAGCAGCTTGACAGGGTACTCCTACAATGAGCAGTTCTTC
>TRBJ2-7|NA|TRBV7-9|NA
CASSSPAHLSDYEQYF
TGTGCCAGCAGCTCCCCGGCTCACCTCAGTGACTACGAGCAGTACTTC
>TRBJ1-5|NA|TRBV20-1|NA
CSATLGSNQPQHF
TGCAGTGCTACCCTGGGAAGCAATCAGCCCCAGCATTTT
>TRBJ1-2|NA|TRBV5-6|NA
CASSSSGTPYGYTF
TGTGCCAGCAGCAGTTCTGGGACACCTTATGGCTACACCTTC
>TRBJ2-5|NA|TRBV18|few
CASSPGHRIVQETQYF
TGTGCCAGCTCACCAGGACATCGAATAGTCCAAGAGACCCAGTACTTC
>TRBJ1-2|NA|TRBV20-1|NA
CSASTTQGPYGYTF
TGCAGTGCTTCTACAACACAGGGACCCTATGGCTACACCTTC
>TRBJ2-7|NA|TRBV27|NA
CASSRGTNEQYF
TGTGCCAGCAGCCGTGGGACGAACGAGCAGTACTTC
>TRBJ1-5|TRBD1|TRBV10-3|few
CAISRQGLQPQHF
TGTGCCATCAGTCGACAGGGACTTCAGCCCCAGCATTTT
>TRBJ1-2|TRBD1|TRBV15|NA
CATSKGGWDYGYTF
TGTGCCACCAGTAAAGGGGGCTGGGACTATGGCTACACCTTC
>TRBJ1-2|TRBD1|TRBV7-2|NA
CASSRQGGLNYGYTF
TGTGCCAGCAGCAGACAGGGGGGCCTAAACTATGGCTACACCTTC
>TRBJ2-7|NA|TRBV6-5|NA
CATSTLYEQYF
TGTGCCACCAGCACCCTCTACGAGCAGTACTTC
>TRBJ1-4|TRBD1|TRBV11-2|NA
CASSLESVWGTGSTNEKLFF
TGTGCCAGCAGCTTAGAGTCGGTTTGGGGGACAGGGAGCACTAATGAAAAACTGTTTTTT
>TRBJ2-1|TRBD2|TRBV11-2|NA
CASSLFTGGHYNEQFF
TGTGCCAGCAGCTTATTTACGGGGGGGCACTACAATGAGCAGTTCTTC
>TRBJ2-5|NA|TRBV7-2|few
CASSSNRVQETQYF
TGTGCCAGCAGCTCCAACAGGGTCCAAGAGACCCAGTACTTC
>TRBJ2-3|TRBD2|TRBV20-1|NA
CSASESGGPSTDTQYF
TGCAGTGCTAGTGAGAGCGGGGGCCCCAGCACAGATACGCAGTATTTT
>TRBJ1-5|NA|TRBV12-3/TRBV12-4|NA
CASSLRANNQPQHF
TGTGCCAGCAGTTTACGGGCTAACAATCAGCCCCAGCATTTT
>TRBJ1-3|TRBD1|TRBV9|NA
CASSPWTGSGNTIYF
TGTGCCAGCAGCCCTTGGACAGGCTCTGGAAACACCATATATTTT
>TRBJ2-1|TRBD1|TRBV20-1|once
CSARRQGPPYNEQFF
TGCAGTGCTCGAAGACAGGGTCCGCCTTACAATGAGCAGTTCTTC
>TRBJ1-4|NA|TRBV7-7|NA
CASSLAHGNEKLFF
TGTGCCAGCAGCCTGGCACACGGTAATGAAAAACTGTTTTTT
>TRBJ2-5|TRBD2|TRBV11-1|NA
CASNTRLAGIETQYF
TGTGCCAGCAACACGAGGCTAGCGGGGATAGAGACCCAGTACTTC
>TRBJ1-6|TRBD1|TRBV5-6|NA
CASRGTGNSPLHF
TGTGCCAGCAGGGGGACAGGGAATTCACCCCTCCACTTT
>TRBJ1-1|NA|TRBV10-3|NA
CAISLGAPLLNTEAFF
TGTGCCATCAGCCTGGGGGCCCCCCTGCTGAACACTGAAGCTTTCTTT
>TRBJ2-1|NA|TRBV12-3/TRBV12-4|NA
CASSFRRVNEQFF
TGTGCCAGCAGTTTTCGGCGGGTGAATGAGCAGTTCTTC
>TRBJ1-1|TRBD1|TRBV10-3|NA
CASQRGRDEAFF
TGTGCCAGCCAGAGGGGGCGGGATGAAGCTTTCTTT
>TRBJ2-3|NA|TRBV4-3|few
CASSQGGGNTDTQYF
TGCGCCAGCAGCCAAGGAGGGGGGAACACAGATACGCAGTATTTT
>TRBJ2-5|NA|TRBV12-3/TRBV12-4|few
CASTPDTQETQYF
TGTGCCAGCACCCCGGACACCCAAGAGACCCAGTACTTC
>TRBJ2-1|TRBD2|TRBV20-1|NA
CSAASNVRGSTEQFF
TGCAGTGCTGCTTCTAATGTGCGGGGGTCGACTGAGCAGTTCTTC
>TRBJ1-1|NA|TRBV6-5|NA
CASRSLGTEAFF
TGTGCCAGCAGATCGTTGGGCACTGAAGCTTTCTTT
>TRBJ2-1|NA|TRBV2|few
CASRGATGVNEQFF
TGTGCCAGCAGGGGGGCTACGGGAGTCAATGAGCAGTTCTTC
>TRBJ2-5|NA|TRBV4-3|NA
CASSQEARQETQYF
TGCGCCAGCAGCCAAGAAGCCAGACAAGAGACCCAGTACTTC
>TRBJ2-4|TRBD2|TRBV4-3|NA
CASSHGTSGGLAKNIQYF
TGCGCCAGCAGCCACGGGACTAGCGGGGGGCTAGCCAAAAACATTCAGTACTTC
>TRBJ1-1|NA|TRBV4-3|many
CASSQDQFVANTEAFF
TGCGCCAGCAGCCAAGATCAATTCGTAGCCAACACTGAAGCTTTCTTT
>TRBJ2-2|TRBD1|TRBV29-1|few
CSAWGLPGQGARERTGELFF
TGCAGCGCCTGGGGTCTACCGGGACAGGGGGCCCGAGAGCGGACCGGGGAGCTGTTTTTT
>TRBJ1-1|NA|TRBV9|NA
CASSVVDRDTEAFF
TGTGCCAGCAGCGTAGTGGACAGAGACACTGAAGCTTTCTTT
>TRBJ1-5|NA|TRBV20-1|NA
CSANPSGRLNQPQHF
TGCAGTGCTAACCCCTCCGGGAGGCTCAATCAGCCCCAGCATTTT
>TRBJ1-4|TRBD1|TRBV5-1|NA
CASSLMGTVLEKLFF
TGCGCCAGCAGCTTGATGGGGACAGTGCTTGAAAAACTGTTTTTT
>TRBJ2-5|NA|TRBV7-9|NA
CASSLGTAPETQYF
TGTGCCAGCAGCTTGGGAACGGCCCCGGAGACCCAGTACTTC
>TRBJ2-7|NA|TRBV24-1|few
CATSDLRSGPPYEQYF
TGTGCCACCAGTGATTTGCGATCCGGCCCCCCATACGAGCAGTACTTC
>TRBJ2-3|NA|TRBV4-2|few
CASSQDGTRTDTQYF
TGTGCCAGCAGCCAAGATGGGACCCGCACAGATACGCAGTATTTT
>TRBJ2-3|NA|TRBV10-3|few
CAISESPMLSTDTQYF
TGTGCCATCAGTGAGTCCCCCATGCTAAGCACAGATACGCAGTATTTT
>TRBJ1-6|TRBD1|TRBV6-1|NA
CASSPQGVVSPLHF
TGTGCCAGCAGTCCCCAGGGGGTGGTTTCACCCCTCCACTTT
>TRBJ2-7|NA|TRBV28|few
CASSWIYEQYF
TGTGCCAGCAGTTGGATCTACGAGCAGTACTTC
>TRBJ1-3|NA|TRBV7-8|NA
CASSLGRSTLSGNTIYF
TGTGCCAGCAGCTTAGGGCGGAGCACCCTCTCTGGAAACACCATATATTTT
>TRBJ2-1|NA|TRBV5-6|NA
CASSLVGTSLVGEQFF
TGTGCCAGCAGCTTGGTTGGTACTAGCCTCGTCGGTGAGCAGTTCTTC
>TRBJ2-1|TRBD1|TRBV5-1|NA
CASSLFRDHTGGLYNEQFF
TGCGCCAGCAGCCTCTTTCGGGACCATACAGGGGGCTTATACAATGAGCAGTTCTTC
>TRBJ2-7|TRBD1|TRBV12-3/TRBV12-4|NA
CASSQGQGWEYEQYF
TGTGCCAGCAGTCAAGGACAGGGATGGGAGTACGAGCAGTACTTC
>TRBJ2-1|NA|TRBV20-1|NA
CSASPGASWNEQFF
TGCAGTGCTTCCCCGGGGGCGTCCTGGAATGAGCAGTTCTTC
>TRBJ2-7|TRBD1|TRBV6-5|many
CASSYARSGDRTTYEQYF
TGTGCCAGCAGTTACGCGCGCTCTGGGGACAGGACAACCTACGAGCAGTACTTC